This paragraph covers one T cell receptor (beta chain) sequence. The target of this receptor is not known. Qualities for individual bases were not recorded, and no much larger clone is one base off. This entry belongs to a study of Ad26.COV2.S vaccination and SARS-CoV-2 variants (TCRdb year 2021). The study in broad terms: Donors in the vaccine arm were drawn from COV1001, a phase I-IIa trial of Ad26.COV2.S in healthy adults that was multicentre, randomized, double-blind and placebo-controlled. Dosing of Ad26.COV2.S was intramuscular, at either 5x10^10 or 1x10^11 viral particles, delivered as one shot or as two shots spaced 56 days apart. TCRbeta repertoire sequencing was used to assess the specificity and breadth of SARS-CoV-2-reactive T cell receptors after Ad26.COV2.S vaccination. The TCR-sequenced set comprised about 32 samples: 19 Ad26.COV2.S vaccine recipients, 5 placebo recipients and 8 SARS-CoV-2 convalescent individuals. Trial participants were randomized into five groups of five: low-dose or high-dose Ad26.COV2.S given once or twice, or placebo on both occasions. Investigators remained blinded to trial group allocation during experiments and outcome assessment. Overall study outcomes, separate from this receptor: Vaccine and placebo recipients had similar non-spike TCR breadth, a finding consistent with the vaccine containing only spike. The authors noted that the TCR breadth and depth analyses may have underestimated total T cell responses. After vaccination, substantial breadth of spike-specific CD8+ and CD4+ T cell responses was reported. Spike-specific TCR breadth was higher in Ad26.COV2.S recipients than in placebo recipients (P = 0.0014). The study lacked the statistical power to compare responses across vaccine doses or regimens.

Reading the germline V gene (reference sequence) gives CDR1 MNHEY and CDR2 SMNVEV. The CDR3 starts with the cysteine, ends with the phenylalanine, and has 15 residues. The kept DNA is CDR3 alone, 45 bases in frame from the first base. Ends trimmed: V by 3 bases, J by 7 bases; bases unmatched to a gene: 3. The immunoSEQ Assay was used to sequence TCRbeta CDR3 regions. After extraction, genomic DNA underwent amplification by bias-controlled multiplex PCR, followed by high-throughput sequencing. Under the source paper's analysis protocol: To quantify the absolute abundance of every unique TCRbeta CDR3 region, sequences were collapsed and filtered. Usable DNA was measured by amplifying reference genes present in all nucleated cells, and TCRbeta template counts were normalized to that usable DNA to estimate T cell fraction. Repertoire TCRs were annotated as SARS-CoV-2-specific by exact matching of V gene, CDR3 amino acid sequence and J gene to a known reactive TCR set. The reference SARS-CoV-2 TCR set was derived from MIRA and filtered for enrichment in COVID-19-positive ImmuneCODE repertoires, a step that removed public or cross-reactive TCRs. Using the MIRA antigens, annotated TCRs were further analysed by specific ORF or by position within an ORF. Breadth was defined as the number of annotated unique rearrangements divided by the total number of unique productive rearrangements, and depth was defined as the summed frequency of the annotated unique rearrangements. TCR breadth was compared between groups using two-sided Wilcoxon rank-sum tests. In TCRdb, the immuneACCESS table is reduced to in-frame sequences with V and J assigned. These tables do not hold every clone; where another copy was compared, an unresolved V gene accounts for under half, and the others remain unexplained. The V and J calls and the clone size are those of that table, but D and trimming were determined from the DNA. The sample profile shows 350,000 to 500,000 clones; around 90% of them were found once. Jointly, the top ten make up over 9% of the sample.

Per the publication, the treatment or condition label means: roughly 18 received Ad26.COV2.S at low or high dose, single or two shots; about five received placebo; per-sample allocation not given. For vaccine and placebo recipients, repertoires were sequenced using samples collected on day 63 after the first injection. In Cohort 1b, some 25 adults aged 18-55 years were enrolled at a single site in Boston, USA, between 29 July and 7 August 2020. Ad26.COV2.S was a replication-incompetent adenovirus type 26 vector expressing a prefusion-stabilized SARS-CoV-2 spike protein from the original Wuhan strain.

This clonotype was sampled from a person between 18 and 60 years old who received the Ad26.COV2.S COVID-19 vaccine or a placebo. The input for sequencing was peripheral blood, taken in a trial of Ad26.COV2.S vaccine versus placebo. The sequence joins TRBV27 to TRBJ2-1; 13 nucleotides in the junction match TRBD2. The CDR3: CASSLGLAGLNEQFF. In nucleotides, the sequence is TGTGCCAGCAGTTTGGGACTAGCGGGATTAAATGAGCAGTTCTTC.